This TCR beta chain was retrieved from a study of PD-1 blockade in mismatch repair-deficient tumors. Study-wide context: Patients had some twelve mismatch repair-deficient cancer types, all previously treated and progressing.

The assay was immunoSEQ multiplex PCR, and TCRdb's table has in-frame clones only and misses some. This table has approximately 100,000 clones, under 90% appearing once. All patients were mismatch repair deficient, assessed by either PCR or immunohistochemistry. This sequence was found in an adult with mismatch repair-deficient cancer. The sequences come from peripheral blood, collected about eight months after starting pembrolizumab.

CDR3 coding DNA: TGCGCCAGCAGCTTAGGGGGCCCCCCCGAAGCTTTCTTT. Protein sequence: CASSLGGPPEAFF. J is TRBJ1-1 and V is TRBV5-1; 7 bases fit TRBD1. Trimming removed 2 bases from V and 8 bases from J; junction bases left unmatched: 6. This CDR3 has 13 residues. CDR1 is SGHRS and CDR2 is YFSETQ in the germline V gene.